Listed below are T cell receptor beta chains from one sample, sequenced in a study of blood T cell repertoires in COVID-19. This table comes from immunoSEQ multiplex PCR, and its TCRdb copy is limited to in-frame clones, with some not included. The sample includes 55,000 to 65,000 clones, approximately 91% of them seen just once. Sequenced: peripheral blood. Receptors were obtained from a man aged 55 to 70 with acute or convalescent COVID-19. The CDR3 runs from the conserved cysteine through the conserved F or W. The D gene is left open where the match is weak. Some rows mark clone size as missing; the rest say once, few, many or name a class of expanded clone.

TRBJ2-7 | few | TRBD2 | TRBV27 | TGTGCCAGCAGTACTAGCGACTACGAGCAGTACTTC | CASSTSDYEQYF
TRBJ2-5 | - | TRBD2 | TRBV7-2 | TGTGCCAGCAGCCTACGGACTAGCGGGGAGACCCAGTACTTC | CASSLRTSGETQYF
TRBJ1-2 | - | TRBD1 | TRBV6-5 | TGTGCCAGCAGTTACCGAACAGGGGGCGAAGGCTACACCTTC | CASSYRTGGEGYTF
TRBJ2-1 | once | TRBD1 | TRBV27 | TGTGCCAGCAGTTCGACAGGGGTTAGCTTTAATGAGCAGTTCTTC | CASSSTGVSFNEQFF
TRBJ1-4 | - | - | TRBV6-5 | TGTGCCAGCAGTTATTCTCCGCCAGGGGAAAAACTGTTTTTT | CASSYSPPGEKLFF
TRBJ2-2 | - | TRBD1 | TRBV7-6 | TGTGCCAGCAGGGGCACAGGGGGGAACACCGGGGAGCTGTTTTTT | CASRGTGGNTGELFF
TRBJ1-1 | - | TRBD1 | TRBV6-2/TRBV6-3 | TGTGCCAGCAGCAATGCCGGGACAGGGGGCTTGGGCACTGAAGCTTTCTTT | CASSNAGTGGLGTEAFF
TRBJ1-2 | - | - | TRBV11-3 | TGTGCCAGCAGCTTAGTGATGGGGGCGAACTCGGTTGGCTACACCTTC | CASSLVMGANSVGYTF
TRBJ2-2 | - | - | TRBV20-1 | TGCAGTGCTAGTCCGGGTGCGAACACCGGGGAGCTGTTTTTT | CSASPGANTGELFF
TRBJ2-3 | - | - | TRBV3-1/TRBV3-2 | TGTGCCAGCAGCCAAGACAGGGGAACCACAGATACGCAGTATTTT | CASSQDRGTTDTQYF
TRBJ2-5 | - | - | TRBV7-2 | TGTGCCAGCAGCTTAGGGGACTTACAAGAGACCCAGTACTTC | CASSLGDLQETQYF
TRBJ2-7 | - | TRBD2 | TRBV7-2 | TGTGCCAGCTCCCTCTTAAGCGGGAGGGCCGACGAGCAGTACTTC | CASSLLSGRADEQYF
TRBJ2-3 | - | - | TRBV4-1 | TGCGCCAGCAGCCAAGATCTGGCAGGGGGGAACACAGATACGCAGTATTTT | CASSQDLAGGNTDTQYF
TRBJ1-6 | few | - | TRBV27 | TGTGCCAGCACCCAAACAGGGTTTCCTAATTCACCCCTCCACTTT | CASTQTGFPNSPLHF
TRBJ2-2 | - | - | TRBV28 | TGTGCCAGCAGTCCTCGGCAGGCCGGGGAGCTGTTTTTT | CASSPRQAGELFF
TRBJ2-5 | - | TRBD1 | TRBV19 | TGTGCCAGTAGTACGCTGGACAGGGCAACAAGTGGGACCCAGTACTTC | CASSTLDRATSGTQYF
TRBJ2-7 | - | - | TRBV27 | TGTGCCAGCGCGGAGGGCCCATACGAGCAGTACTTC | CASAEGPYEQYF
TRBJ1-5 | - | - | TRBV5-1 | TGCGCCAGCAGCAGGGGCCCTTATAGCAATCAGCCCCAGCATTTT | CASSRGPYSNQPQHF
TRBJ1-3 | - | - | TRBV7-3 | TGTGCCAGCAGCTTACACGGGGGGTCTGGAAACACCATATATTTT | CASSLHGGSGNTIYF
TRBJ2-7 | - | TRBD2 | TRBV29-1 | TGCAGCGTTGATCACTGGGAGGGGGCTAGCGGGAGTCCTATAAGCTCCTACGAGCAGTACTTC | CSVDHWEGASGSPISSYEQYF
TRBJ2-1 | - | TRBD2 | TRBV10-3 | TGTGCCATCAGTGAGGCTACGGGACTAGCTTACAATGAGCAGTTCTTC | CAISEATGLAYNEQFF
TRBJ2-3 | - | TRBD2 | TRBV4-3 | TGCGCCAGCAGCCGACAGCGGGAAGGGACAGATACGCAGTATTTT | CASSRQREGTDTQYF
TRBJ1-4 | - | TRBD1 | TRBV12-3/TRBV12-4 | TGTGCCAGCAGAGGCGGGACAGTCGAAAAACTGTTTTTT | CASRGGTVEKLFF
TRBJ2-7 | - | - | TRBV7-2 | TGTGCCAGCAGCTTAGTGTCGGACATGACCTACGAGCAGTACTTC | CASSLVSDMTYEQYF
TRBJ2-7 | - | TRBD1 | TRBV19 | TGTGCCAGTAGACGCGGGACAGGCCCCTACGAGCAGTACTTC | CASRRGTGPYEQYF
TRBJ1-2 | - | TRBD1 | TRBV6-5 | TGTGCCAGCAAACAGGGGGCGGGCTATGGCTACACCTTC | CASKQGAGYGYTF
TRBJ1-5 | - | - | TRBV7-2 | TGTGCCAGCGCTGCGGGCGGAGGGTCGAATCAGCCCCAGCATTTT | CASAAGGGSNQPQHF
TRBJ1-1 | - | TRBD1 | TRBV5-5 | TGTGCCAGCAGCTTACAGGGGGCGGCCCACACTGAAGCTTTCTTT | CASSLQGAAHTEAFF
TRBJ1-6 | - | - | TRBV11-2 | TGTGCCAGCAGCTTGGAGGGGAGCGGCTCACCCCTCCACTTT | CASSLEGSGSPLHF
TRBJ1-2 | - | - | TRBV12-3/TRBV12-4 | TGTGCCAGCAGTTTTATACAGAAATATGGCTACACCTTC | CASSFIQKYGYTF
TRBJ1-4 | - | - | TRBV5-1 | TGCGCCAGCAGCTTCTGGAGAGCAACTAATGAAAAACTGTTTTTT | CASSFWRATNEKLFF
TRBJ2-2 | - | - | TRBV23-1 | TGCGCCAGCAGTACATACCTAAGGGGAGGGGAGCTGTTTTTT | CASSTYLRGGELFF
TRBJ2-1 | - | - | TRBV30 | TGTGCCTGGAAGCAGGGACTCTCCTACAATGAGCAGTTCTTC | CAWKQGLSYNEQFF
TRBJ2-1 | - | - | TRBV5-4 | TGTGCCAGCAGCTTGACGTCTAGGTACAATGAGCAGTTCTTC | CASSLTSRYNEQFF